Here is one T cell receptor (beta chain) with its context. Antigen: not known. These data come from a study of multiple sclerosis patients with progressive multifocal leukoencephalopathy. This CDR3 has 15 amino acids. Germline V CDR1 and CDR2: MNHEY, SMNVEV (reference sequence). The V end was cut by 4 bases, the J end by 6 bases, with 13 bases between. Sequencing was at survey level. Every PCR reaction included synthetic inline CDR3 controls for all V-J pairings. Here immunoSEQ multiplex PCR was the method, and the copy in TCRdb shows in-frame clones only, minus some. The top ten hold over 1.3% of the sample, which has 31,000 or so clones, about nine tenths seen once. Points from the study as a whole: Preferential TRBV-TRBJ pairings or common gene usage were not detected at PML. Before and during natalizumab, the clones expanded at PML already existed.

Time point: before natalizumab initiation. The J gene is TRBJ1-6, the V gene TRBV27; D uncertain. The sequence was collected from a human donor with multiple sclerosis. The sequenced sample consisted of PBMCs. Here the CDR3 reads CASSSSGETNSPLHF. The DNA of the CDR3 is TGTGCCAGCAGTTCGTCAGGAGAAACTAATTCACCCCTCCACTTT.